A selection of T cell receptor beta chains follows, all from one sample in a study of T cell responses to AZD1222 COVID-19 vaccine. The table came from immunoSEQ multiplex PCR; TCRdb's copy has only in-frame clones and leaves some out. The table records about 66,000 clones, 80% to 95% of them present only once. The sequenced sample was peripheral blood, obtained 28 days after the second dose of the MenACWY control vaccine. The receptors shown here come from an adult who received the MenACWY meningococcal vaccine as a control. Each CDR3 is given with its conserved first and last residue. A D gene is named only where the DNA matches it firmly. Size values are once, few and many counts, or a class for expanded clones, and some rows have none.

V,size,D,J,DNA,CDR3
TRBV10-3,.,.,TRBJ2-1,TGTGCCATCCGACAAAACCCGAACAATGAGCAGTTCTTC,CAIRQNPNNEQFF
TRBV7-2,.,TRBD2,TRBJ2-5,TGTGCCAGCAGTTCAGGGACTAGCGGGCATAGGGAGACCCAGTACTTC,CASSSGTSGHRETQYF
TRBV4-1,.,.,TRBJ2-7,TGCGCCAGCAGCCAAACATTAGCTGACGAGCAGTACTTC,CASSQTLADEQYF
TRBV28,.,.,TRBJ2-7,TGTGCCAGCACCGCTGGGACTGCCTCCTACGAGCAGTACTTC,CASTAGTASYEQYF
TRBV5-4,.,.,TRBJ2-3,TGTGCCAGCAGCTTAGCGACCCGCACAGATACGCAGTATTTT,CASSLATRTDTQYF
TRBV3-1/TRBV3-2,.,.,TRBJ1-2,TGTGCCAGCAGCCCCCAAGGGGCGGTTGGCTATGGCTACACCTTC,CASSPQGAVGYGYTF
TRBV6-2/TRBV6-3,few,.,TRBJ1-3,TGTGCCAGCAACCCGGACCCATTTGGAAACACCATATATTTT,CASNPDPFGNTIYF
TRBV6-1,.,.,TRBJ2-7,TGTGCCAGCAGTGAAAATGTGGGAACCGGATCCTACGAGCAGTACTTC,CASSENVGTGSYEQYF
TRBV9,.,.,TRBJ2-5,TGTGCCAGCAGCGGGGGGACTCTGGGAAAAGAGACCCAGTACTTC,CASSGGTLGKETQYF
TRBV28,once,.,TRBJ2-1,TGTGCCAGCAGTTTACTCTCCCCAGGGAATGAGCAGTTCTTC,CASSLLSPGNEQFF
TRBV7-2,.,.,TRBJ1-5,TGTGCCAGCAGCTTCCAAGGCAATCAGCCCCAGCATTTT,CASSFQGNQPQHF
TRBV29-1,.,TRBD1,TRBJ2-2,TGCAGCGTGACAGGGGGCTCGAACACCGGGGAGCTGTTTTTT,CSVTGGSNTGELFF
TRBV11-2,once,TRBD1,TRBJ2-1,TGTGCCAGCAGCCCAATCAGGGGGAACTACAATGAGCAGTTCTTC,CASSPIRGNYNEQFF
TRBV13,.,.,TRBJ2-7,TGTGCCAGCAGTTCTGACCAGGGTACCTACGAGCAGTACTTC,CASSSDQGTYEQYF
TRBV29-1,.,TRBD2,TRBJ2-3,TGCAGCGTTGAAATAGGAAGCGGGAGTCAAACAGATACGCAGTATTTT,CSVEIGSGSQTDTQYF
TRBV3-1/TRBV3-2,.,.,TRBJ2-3,TGTGCCAGCAGCCAAGTCAGACCGGGAAATACGCAGTATTTT,CASSQVRPGNTQYF
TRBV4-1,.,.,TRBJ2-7,TGCGCCAGCAGCCAAGAACGAGGGACGTCGGACGAGCAGTACTTC,CASSQERGTSDEQYF
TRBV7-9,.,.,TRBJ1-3,TGTGCCAGCGAGTTAGACGGAACCTCTGGAAACACCATATATTTT,CASELDGTSGNTIYF
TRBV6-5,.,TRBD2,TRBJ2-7,TGTGCCAGCAGTAAGGGACTACACTACGAGCAGTACTTC,CASSKGLHYEQYF
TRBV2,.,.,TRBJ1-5,TGTGCCAGCAGTGATCCAGGGAGTAGTGGCAATCAGCCCCAGCATTTT,CASSDPGSSGNQPQHF
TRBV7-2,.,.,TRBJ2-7,TGTGCCAGCAGCCCTAAGGGTCACGAGCAGTACTTC,CASSPKGHEQYF
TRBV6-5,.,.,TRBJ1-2,TGTGCCAGCAGGAGGGGAGGGTTCGACGGCTATGGCTACACCTTC,CASRRGGFDGYGYTF
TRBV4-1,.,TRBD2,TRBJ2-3,TGCGCCAGCAGCCAAGAAGCGGGAGGGTCAGATACGCAGTATTTT,CASSQEAGGSDTQYF
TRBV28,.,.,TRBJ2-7,TGTGCCAGCAGTTTAGCCTTGAGCTCCTACGAGCAGTACTTC,CASSLALSSYEQYF
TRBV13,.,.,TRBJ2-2,TGTGCCAGCGCGCGCCCGGGGCGGGGGCGCACCGGGGAGCTGTTTTTT,CASARPGRGRTGELFF
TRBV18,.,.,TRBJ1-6,TGTGCCAGCTCACGTTCGGGTGAGACCGTAAATTCACCCCTCCACTTT,CASSRSGETVNSPLHF
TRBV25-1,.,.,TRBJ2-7,TGTGCCAGTTCCGGGACGGGAGTCTACGAGCAGTACTTC,CASSGTGVYEQYF
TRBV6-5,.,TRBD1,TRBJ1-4,TGTGCCAGCAGGACCACAGGGGGGAATGAAAAACTGTTTTTT,CASRTTGGNEKLFF
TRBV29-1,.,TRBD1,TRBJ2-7,TGCAGCGTAACCGGGACAGGAGTTCCCTACGAGCAGTACTTC,CSVTGTGVPYEQYF
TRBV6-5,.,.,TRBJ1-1,TGTGCCACCTGGGAGACAGGATTCACTGAAGCTTTCTTT,CATWETGFTEAFF
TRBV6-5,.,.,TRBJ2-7,TGTGCCAGCAGTTACTCGAGACGGGGAACCAACGAGCAGTACTTC,CASSYSRRGTNEQYF
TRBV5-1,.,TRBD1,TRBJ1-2,TGCGCCAGCAGTCTTACCGGGACAGCGGCTTTTGGCTACACCTTC,CASSLTGTAAFGYTF
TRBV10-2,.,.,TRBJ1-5,TGCGCCAGCAGTACCTGGGTTGGGCAGCCCCAGCATTTT,CASSTWVGQPQHF
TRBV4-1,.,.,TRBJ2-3,TGCGCCAGCAGACATCCAGTCCATCAAGATACGCAGTATTTT,CASRHPVHQDTQYF
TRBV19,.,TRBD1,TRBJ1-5,TGTGCCAGTAGTCAATACAGGGGGCAGCAGCCCCAGCATTTT,CASSQYRGQQPQHF
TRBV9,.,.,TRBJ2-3,TGTGCCAGCAGCGTAGAGGGAGTTGGGACAGATACGCAGTATTTT,CASSVEGVGTDTQYF
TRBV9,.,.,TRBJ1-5,TGTGCCAGCAGCGCCCTGGACAGCAGCAATCAGCCCCAGCATTTT,CASSALDSSNQPQHF
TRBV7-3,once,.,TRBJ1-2,TGTGCCAGCAGCTTAATTCAGGGGCGAGGGGGCTACACCTTC,CASSLIQGRGGYTF
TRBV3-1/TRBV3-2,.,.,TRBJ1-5,TGTGCCAGCAGCCGGCGGGGGCAGGGACAGCCCCAGCATTTT,CASSRRGQGQPQHF
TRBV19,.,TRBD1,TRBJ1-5,TGTGCCAGTAGTATTCCCTATCAGGGGGCTGGGGACAGCAATCAGCCCCAGCATTTT,CASSIPYQGAGDSNQPQHF
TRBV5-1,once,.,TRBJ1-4,TGCGCCAGCAGCGCGCCCGACGGGACCAAGGGAGAAAAACTGTTTTTT,CASSAPDGTKGEKLFF
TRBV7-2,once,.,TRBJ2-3,TGTGCCAGCAGCTTAGTTCGGGGATACACAGATACGCAGTATTTT,CASSLVRGYTDTQYF
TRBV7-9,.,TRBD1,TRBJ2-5,TGTGCCAGCAGCTCAACCGGACAGGGGACGCAAGAGACCCAGTACTTC,CASSSTGQGTQETQYF
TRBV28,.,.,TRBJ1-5,TGTGCCAGCTTAGGAAAGGGCGGGCGCAATCAGCCCCAGCATTTT,CASLGKGGRNQPQHF
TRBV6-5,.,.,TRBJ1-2,TGTGCCAGCAGTCCTAGCCCTGGACTTCTATATGGCTACACCTTC,CASSPSPGLLYGYTF
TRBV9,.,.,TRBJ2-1,TGTGCCAGCAGCGTAGACCCTCGCGGGAAGGACAATGAGCAGTTCTTC,CASSVDPRGKDNEQFF
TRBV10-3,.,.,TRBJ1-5,TGTGCCATCAGTGATAACAGAAATCAGCCCCAGCATTTT,CAISDNRNQPQHF
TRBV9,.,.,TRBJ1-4,TGTGCCAGCAGTGCCTCGGTTGCAACTAATGAAAAACTGTTTTTT,CASSASVATNEKLFF
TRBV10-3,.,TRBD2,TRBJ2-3,TGTGCCATCAGTCAGCGGGAGGTGGGTGCAGATACGCAGTATTTT,CAISQREVGADTQYF
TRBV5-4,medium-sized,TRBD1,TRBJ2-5,TGTGCCAGCAGCTTGTTTGGGACAGAAGGAGAGACCCAGTACTTC,CASSLFGTEGETQYF
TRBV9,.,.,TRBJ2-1,TGTGCCAGCAGCGTAGACACGTACAATGAGCAGTTCTTC,CASSVDTYNEQFF